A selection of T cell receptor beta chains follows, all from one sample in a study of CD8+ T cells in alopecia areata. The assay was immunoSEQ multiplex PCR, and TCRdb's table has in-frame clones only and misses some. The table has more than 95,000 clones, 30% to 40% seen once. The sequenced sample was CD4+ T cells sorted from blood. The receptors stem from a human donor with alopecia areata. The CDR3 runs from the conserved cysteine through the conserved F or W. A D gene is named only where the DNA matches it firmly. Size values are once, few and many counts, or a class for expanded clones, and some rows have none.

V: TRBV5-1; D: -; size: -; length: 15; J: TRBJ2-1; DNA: TGCGCCAGCAGCTTGGCAGCGGGTGGAAACAATGAGCAGTTCTTC; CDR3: CASSLAAGGNNEQFF
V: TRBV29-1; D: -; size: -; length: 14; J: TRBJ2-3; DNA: TGCAGCGCCACAAGGCAGTATTCGGCAGATACGCAGTATTTT; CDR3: CSATRQYSADTQYF
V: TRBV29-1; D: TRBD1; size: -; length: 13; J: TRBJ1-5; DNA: TGCAGCGTGGTAGGACAGGGAGATCAGCCCCAGCATTTT; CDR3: CSVVGQGDQPQHF
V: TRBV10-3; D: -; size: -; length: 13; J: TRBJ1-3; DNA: TGTGCCAGCTCCGGAATCTCTGGAAACACCATATATTTT; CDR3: CASSGISGNTIYF
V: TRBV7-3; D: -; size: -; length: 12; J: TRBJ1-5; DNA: TGTGCCAGCAGCTTCGGTGATCAGCCCCAGCATTTT; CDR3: CASSFGDQPQHF
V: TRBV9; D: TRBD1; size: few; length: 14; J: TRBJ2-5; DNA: TGTGCCAGCAGCGGGACAGGGAGGATGGAGACCCAGTACTTC; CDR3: CASSGTGRMETQYF
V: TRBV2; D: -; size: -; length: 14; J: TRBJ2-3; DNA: TGTGCCAGCAGTCCCGGACAAAGCACAGATACGCAGTATTTT; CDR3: CASSPGQSTDTQYF
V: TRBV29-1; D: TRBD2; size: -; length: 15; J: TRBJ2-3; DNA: TGCAGCGTTGATGAAGGGACTAGCGGGGCCGATACGCAGTATTTT; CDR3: CSVDEGTSGADTQYF
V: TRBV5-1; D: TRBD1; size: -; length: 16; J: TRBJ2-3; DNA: TGCGCCAGCAGCTTGATTACAGGGGGGTTGTCAGATACGCAGTATTTT; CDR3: CASSLITGGLSDTQYF
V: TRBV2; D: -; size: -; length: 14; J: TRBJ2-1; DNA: TGTGCCAGCACGCGGGACGGAGTATACAATGAGCAGTTCTTC; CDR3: CASTRDGVYNEQFF
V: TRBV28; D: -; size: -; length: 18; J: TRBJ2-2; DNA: TGTGCCAGCAGTTTTTGGCGCCGGGGCGGCCCGATGAAAGGGGAGCTGTTTTTT; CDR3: CASSFWRRGGPMKGELFF
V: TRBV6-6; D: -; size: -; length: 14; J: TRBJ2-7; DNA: TGTGCCAGCAGCCGTTCAGCTAGCTCCTACGAGCAGTACTTC; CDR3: CASSRSASSYEQYF
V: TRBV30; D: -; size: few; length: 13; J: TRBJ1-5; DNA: TGTGCCTGGAGTGTAGGCAGCTTTCAGCCCCAGCATTTT; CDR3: CAWSVGSFQPQHF
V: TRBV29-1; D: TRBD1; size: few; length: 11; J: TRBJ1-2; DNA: TGCGTGACAGGGGATCACTATGGCTACACCTTC; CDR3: CVTGDHYGYTF
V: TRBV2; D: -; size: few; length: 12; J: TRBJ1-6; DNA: TGTGCCAGCGAGGAGGAATTTTCACCCCTCCACTTT; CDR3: CASEEEFSPLHF
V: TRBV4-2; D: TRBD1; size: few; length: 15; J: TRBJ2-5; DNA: TGTGCCAGCAGCCATGCGACAGGGCTCCAAGAGACCCAGTACTTC; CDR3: CASSHATGLQETQYF
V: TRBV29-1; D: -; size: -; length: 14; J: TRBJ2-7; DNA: TGCAGCGTTATTGGTACACAACGATCCTACGAGCAGTACTTC; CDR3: CSVIGTQRSYEQYF